The clone carrying this T cell receptor (beta chain) was counted a single time. Its antigen is not known. The data belong to a study of cytomegalovirus exposure and HLA in healthy donors. Overall study: As an earlier analysis found, some 170 million T cells yielded about 120 million unique TCR beta sequences. Points from the study as a whole: Several of the most significant clusters appeared, in a later analysis, to be linked to common viral pathogens. The study reported that TCR beta sequences accurately predicted HLA-A and HLA-B alleles in most subjects.

Germline CDR1 MNHEY, CDR2 SVGAGI. CDR3 size: 16 residues. J gave up 7 bases and V 0 bases, and 7 bases lay outside the gene matches. A multiplex PCR was run with 60 Vbeta primers and 13 Jbeta primers. Using immunoSEQ multiplex PCR, the repertoire was profiled, and TCRdb retains in-frame clones only, with some absent. The profile shows around 190,000 clones, roughly 77% of them singletons. This chain uses TRBV6-5 with TRBJ2-1; 9 bases line up with TRBD2. Sequences were obtained from PBMCs. The sequence was obtained from a man aged 35 to 55 in good health and CMV-seropositive. The CDR3, as DNA: TGTGCCAGCAGTTACTCGGGGGCTAGCGGGAAAAATGAGCAGTTCTTC. The encoded protein is CASSYSGASGKNEQFF.